These 5 T cell receptor beta chains came from one sample sequenced in a study of cytomegalovirus exposure and HLA in healthy donors. The PCR ran on 60 Vbeta and 13 Jbeta primers. Assay used: immunoSEQ multiplex PCR; TCRdb lists only in-frame clones, some missing. Of about 94,000 clones listed, more than 65% are singletons. The source material was PBMCs. The receptors were gathered from a human donor in good health.

The chain combines TRBV5-1 with TRBJ2-7; D might be TRBD2 (7 bases). This CDR3 comprises 15 residues. Trimming removed 2 bases at V and 1 base at J, with 13 bases between. Germline assignment: CDR1 SGHRS and CDR2 YFSETQ. CDR3 in DNA: TGCGCCAGCAGCTTACAGGGAGGGGGGTCCTACGAGCAGTACTTC. Its translation is CASSLQGGGSYEQYF.

In this sample, this clone turned up once. The V call is TRBV7-2, the J call TRBJ2-3, with 9 bases identical to TRBD2. The CDR3 is 16 amino acids. J was trimmed by 4 bases and V by 5 bases; bases with no gene match: 10. Germline values: CDR1 SGHTA, CDR2 FQGNSA. The CDR3 loop reads CASSHSRGLASDTQYF. The DNA of the CDR3 is TGTGCCAGCAGCCACTCCCGAGGACTAGCGTCAGATACGCAGTATTTT.

This clone was seen a single time. V gene TRBV19 combines with J gene TRBJ2-3; perhaps TRBD1 as D (5 bases). Deletions cut 3 bases from V and 4 bases from J, with 17 bases between. This CDR3 has 16 residues. CDR1 and CDR2 (germline): LNHDA, SQIVND (reference sequence). The CDR3: CASSIFGRGGADTQYF. The CDR3, as DNA: TGTGCCAGTAGTATCTTTGGTAGGGGTGGTGCAGATACGCAGTATTTT.

A note on this clone: At one end the junction does not follow the germline gene, possibly because of a read error. CDR3 in amino acids: CSSSSGIQPQHF. CDR3 coding DNA: TGTTCCAGCAGCTCGGGGATACAGCCCCAGCATTTT. The chain is built from TRBV7-9 and TRBJ1-5; D unresolved. This CDR3 is built from 12 residues. Germline-derived CDR1 and CDR2 are SEHNR and FQNEAQ (reference sequence).

The chain joins TRBV4-2 to TRBJ2-3; 11 bases fit TRBD2. Trimming cost V 4 bases and J 5 bases; bases outside gene matches: 5. Germline V CDR1 and CDR2: LGHNA, YNFKEQ. The CDR3 consists of 15 residues. For the CDR3, the DNA is TGTGCCAGCAGCCGGACTAGCGGGTTGGGAGATACGCAGTATTTT. It is translated as CASSRTSGLGDTQYF.